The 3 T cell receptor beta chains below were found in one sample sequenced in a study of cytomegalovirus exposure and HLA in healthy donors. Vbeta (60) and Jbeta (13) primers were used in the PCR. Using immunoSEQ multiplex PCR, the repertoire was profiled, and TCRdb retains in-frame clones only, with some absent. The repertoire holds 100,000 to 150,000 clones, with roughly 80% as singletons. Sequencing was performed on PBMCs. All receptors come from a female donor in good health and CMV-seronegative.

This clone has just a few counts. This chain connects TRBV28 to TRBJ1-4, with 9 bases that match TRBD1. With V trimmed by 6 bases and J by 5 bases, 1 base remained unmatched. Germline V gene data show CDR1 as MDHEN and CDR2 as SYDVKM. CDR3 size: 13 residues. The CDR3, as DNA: TGTGCCAGCAGGACAGGGGGGAATGAAAAACTGTTTTTT. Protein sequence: CASRTGGNEKLFF.

The CDR3 DNA follows: TGTGCCAGCAGTCGGGGGGGAGTTGGCAGTGGCTACACCTTC. Translated, it gives CASSRGGVGSGYTF. V gene TRBV28 combines with J gene TRBJ1-2, with D perhaps TRBD1 (5 bases). Trimming stripped 5 bases from V and 7 bases from J, with 17 bases between. Germline-derived CDR1 and CDR2 are MDHEN and SYDVKM. The CDR3 has 14 residues.

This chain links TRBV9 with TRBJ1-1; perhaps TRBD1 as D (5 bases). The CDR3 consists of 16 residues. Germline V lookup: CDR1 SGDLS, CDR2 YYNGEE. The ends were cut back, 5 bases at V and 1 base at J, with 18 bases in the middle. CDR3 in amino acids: CASSGARGTSNTEAFF. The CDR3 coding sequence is TGTGCCAGCAGTGGAGCCCGGGGGACGTCGAACACTGAAGCTTTCTTT.